These T cell receptor beta chains were read from a single sample in a study of breast tumors, draining lymph nodes, adjacent tissues. Using its own MiXCR run on the multiplex PCR reads, TCRdb lists one record per CDR3 protein. The sample includes around 110,000 distinct CDR3 sequences, more than 25% of them seen just once. Sequencing was done on a sample of axillary lymph node tissue. The receptors were gathered from a female donor with breast cancer. Some clones in this sample may be carry-over from other donors' samples. Each CDR3 is given with its conserved first and last residue. A D gene is named only where the DNA matches it firmly. Part of the rows lack a size; the others show once, few, many or a class for expanded clones.

v_gene: TRBV12-3/TRBV12-4
j_gene: TRBJ2-4
abundance: many
d_gene: NA
CDR3aa: CASSPDRVRRDIQYF
CDR3nt: TGTGCCAGCAGCCCCGACAGGGTCCGGAGGGACATTCAGTACTTC

v_gene: TRBV6-2/TRBV6-3
j_gene: TRBJ1-2
abundance: many
d_gene: NA
CDR3aa: CASSSYSINYGYTF
CDR3nt: TGTGCCAGCAGTTCATACAGCATCAACTATGGCTACACCTTC

v_gene: TRBV12-3/TRBV12-4
j_gene: TRBJ2-3
abundance: many
d_gene: TRBD1
CDR3aa: CASNRDRVTDTQYF
CDR3nt: TGTGCCAGCAACAGGGACAGGGTCACAGATACGCAGTATTTT

v_gene: TRBV20-1
j_gene: TRBJ1-2
abundance: NA
d_gene: TRBD1
CDR3aa: CSVNRDREDANYGYTF
CDR3nt: TGCAGTGTAAACAGGGACAGGGAGGACGCTAACTATGGCTACACCTTC

v_gene: TRBV28
j_gene: TRBJ1-5
abundance: many
d_gene: NA
CDR3aa: CASRPSREGLNQPQHF
CDR3nt: TGTGCCAGCAGACCATCACGGGAGGGACTCAATCAGCCCCAGCATTTT

v_gene: TRBV18
j_gene: TRBJ1-3
abundance: many
d_gene: NA
CDR3aa: CASSQGFSGNTIYF
CDR3nt: TGTGCCAGCTCACAGGGGTTCTCTGGAAACACCATATATTTT

v_gene: TRBV6-5
j_gene: TRBJ2-7
abundance: many
d_gene: TRBD2
CDR3aa: CASRYGLAGEQYF
CDR3nt: TGTGCCAGCAGATACGGACTAGCGGGCGAGCAGTACTTC

v_gene: TRBV7-3
j_gene: TRBJ1-1
abundance: NA
d_gene: NA
CDR3aa: CASSLNQAGVAFF
CDR3nt: TGTGCCAGCAGCTTAAATCAGGCAGGCGTTGCTTTCTTT

v_gene: TRBV7-9
j_gene: TRBJ2-5
abundance: NA
d_gene: TRBD1
CDR3aa: CASSSTGGQETQYF
CDR3nt: TGTGCCAGCAGCTCGACAGGGGGGCAAGAGACCCAGTACTTC

v_gene: TRBV4-1
j_gene: TRBJ2-7
abundance: NA
d_gene: TRBD2
CDR3aa: CASSQGGTSGYRGGQYF
CDR3nt: TGCGCCAGCAGCCAAGGCGGGACTAGCGGGTACCGGGGAGGGCAGTACTTC

v_gene: TRBV9
j_gene: TRBJ2-3
abundance: many
d_gene: TRBD2
CDR3aa: CASSVEGGRAFTDTQYF
CDR3nt: TGTGCCAGCAGCGTAGAGGGCGGGAGGGCCTTCACAGATACGCAGTATTTT

v_gene: TRBV28
j_gene: TRBJ1-1
abundance: NA
d_gene: NA
CDR3aa: CASKETGDLEAFF
CDR3nt: TGTGCCAGCAAGGAGACAGGTGATCTTGAAGCTTTCTTT

v_gene: TRBV5-1
j_gene: TRBJ1-5
abundance: many
d_gene: NA
CDR3aa: CASSKTDSVNQPQHF
CDR3nt: TGCGCCAGCAGCAAGACTGACAGTGTCAATCAGCCCCAGCATTTT

v_gene: TRBV12-3/TRBV12-4
j_gene: TRBJ2-3
abundance: many
d_gene: NA
CDR3aa: CASSLVGGGDTQYF
CDR3nt: TGTGCCAGCAGTTTAGTGGGCGGCGGAGATACGCAGTATTTT

v_gene: TRBV10-3
j_gene: TRBJ1-6
abundance: many
d_gene: NA
CDR3aa: CAISESKQGQAPLHF
CDR3nt: TGTGCCATCAGTGAGTCGAAGCAGGGGCAGGCGCCCCTCCACTTT

v_gene: TRBV14
j_gene: TRBJ2-2
abundance: many
d_gene: NA
CDR3aa: CASSQDLGAETGELFF
CDR3nt: TGTGCCAGCAGCCAAGATTTGGGGGCTGAGACCGGGGAGCTGTTTTTT

v_gene: TRBV11-2
j_gene: TRBJ2-6
abundance: many
d_gene: TRBD1
CDR3aa: CATSRQGRSGANVLTF
CDR3nt: TGTGCCACAAGTAGACAGGGCCGCTCTGGGGCCAACGTCCTGACTTTC

v_gene: TRBV27
j_gene: TRBJ1-6
abundance: many
d_gene: NA
CDR3aa: CASSFAKTGFSPLHF
CDR3nt: TGTGCCAGCAGTTTCGCGAAAACAGGGTTTTCACCCCTCCACTTT

v_gene: TRBV5-1
j_gene: TRBJ2-7
abundance: NA
d_gene: TRBD2
CDR3aa: CASSLAGGEWNEQYF
CDR3nt: TGCGCCAGCAGTCTAGCGGGAGGGGAATGGAACGAGCAGTACTTC

v_gene: TRBV18
j_gene: TRBJ1-5
abundance: many
d_gene: NA
CDR3aa: CASSLSTEQPQHF
CDR3nt: TGTGCCAGCTCACTTTCGACGGAACAGCCCCAGCATTTT

v_gene: TRBV7-9
j_gene: TRBJ1-1
abundance: NA
d_gene: TRBD1
CDR3aa: CASSPSGTGKRGTEAFF
CDR3nt: TGTGCCAGCAGCCCCTCTGGGACAGGGAAGCGTGGCACTGAAGCTTTCTTT

v_gene: TRBV29-1
j_gene: TRBJ2-7
abundance: NA
d_gene: NA
CDR3aa: CSVQVGPYEQYF
CDR3nt: TGCAGCGTACAGGTGGGCCCCTACGAACAGTACTTC

v_gene: TRBV2
j_gene: TRBJ2-7
abundance: NA
d_gene: NA
CDR3aa: CASSGGHSSYEQYF
CDR3nt: TGTGCCAGCAGTGGTGGGCACAGCTCCTACGAGCAGTACTTC

v_gene: TRBV6-6
j_gene: TRBJ1-1
abundance: few
d_gene: NA
CDR3aa: CASGENTEAFF
CDR3nt: TGTGCCAGCGGGGAGAACACTGAAGCTTTCTTT

v_gene: TRBV4-1
j_gene: TRBJ1-4
abundance: many
d_gene: NA
CDR3aa: CASSQERGDGNEKLFF
CDR3nt: TGCGCCAGCAGCCAAGAGAGGGGGGACGGTAATGAAAAACTGTTTTTT

v_gene: TRBV5-1
j_gene: TRBJ2-2
abundance: many
d_gene: NA
CDR3aa: CASSLIPGSAGELFF
CDR3nt: TGCGCCAGCAGCTTGATTCCAGGGTCAGCCGGGGAGCTGTTTTTT

v_gene: TRBV5-4
j_gene: TRBJ2-3
abundance: NA
d_gene: NA
CDR3aa: CASSQKTARTDTQYF
CDR3nt: TGTGCCAGCAGCCAAAAGACGGCTCGCACAGATACGCAGTATTTT

v_gene: TRBV2
j_gene: TRBJ1-2
abundance: NA
d_gene: NA
CDR3aa: CASNDPNYGYTF
CDR3nt: TGTGCCAGCAACGACCCTAACTATGGCTACACCTTC

v_gene: TRBV2
j_gene: TRBJ1-5
abundance: NA
d_gene: TRBD1
CDR3aa: CASSPDREHQPQHF
CDR3nt: TGTGCCAGCAGTCCGGACAGGGAACATCAGCCCCAGCATTTT

v_gene: TRBV28
j_gene: TRBJ2-3
abundance: NA
d_gene: NA
CDR3aa: CASRPTASTDTQYF
CDR3nt: TGTGCCAGCAGACCGACAGCTAGCACAGATACGCAGTATTTT

v_gene: TRBV7-2
j_gene: TRBJ1-4
abundance: many
d_gene: NA
CDR3aa: CASSPTATTNEKLFF
CDR3nt: TGTGCCAGCAGCCCAACGGCAACAACTAATGAAAAACTGTTTTTT

v_gene: TRBV5-4
j_gene: TRBJ1-6
abundance: many
d_gene: NA
CDR3aa: CASSLTRENSPLHF
CDR3nt: TGTGCCAGCAGCTTGACCCGGGAGAATTCACCCCTCCACTTT

v_gene: TRBV7-9
j_gene: TRBJ2-1
abundance: NA
d_gene: TRBD1
CDR3aa: CASSLSASSWTGGQQFF
CDR3nt: TGTGCCAGCAGCTTAAGTGCCAGCTCATGGACAGGGGGTCAGCAGTTCTTC

v_gene: TRBV28
j_gene: TRBJ2-1
abundance: NA
d_gene: TRBD2
CDR3aa: CASTSGRPYNEQFF
CDR3nt: TGTGCCAGCACTAGCGGGAGGCCTTACAATGAGCAGTTCTTC

v_gene: TRBV3-1
j_gene: TRBJ2-2
abundance: many
d_gene: NA
CDR3aa: CASSHGRTGELFF
CDR3nt: TGTGCCAGCAGCCACGGGAGAACCGGGGAGCTGTTTTTT

v_gene: TRBV20-1
j_gene: TRBJ2-4
abundance: many
d_gene: NA
CDR3aa: CSAPSARLKNIQYF
CDR3nt: TGCAGTGCCCCTTCGGCACGGCTCAAAAACATTCAGTACTTC

v_gene: TRBV6-5
j_gene: TRBJ2-1
abundance: NA
d_gene: TRBD2
CDR3aa: CASSHGLEGSQFF
CDR3nt: TGTGCCAGCAGTCATGGACTAGAAGGGTCGCAGTTCTTC

v_gene: TRBV12-1
j_gene: TRBJ1-2
abundance: many
d_gene: NA
CDR3aa: CASSFAGKSGYTF
CDR3nt: TGTGCCAGCAGCTTTGCGGGAAAGTCGGGCTACACCTTC

v_gene: TRBV3-1
j_gene: TRBJ2-2
abundance: many
d_gene: NA
CDR3aa: CASSQGIRRDTGELFF
CDR3nt: TGTGCCAGCAGCCAAGGCATTAGGAGGGACACCGGGGAGCTGTTTTTT

v_gene: TRBV5-6
j_gene: TRBJ2-1
abundance: few
d_gene: NA
CDR3aa: CASSLGRPRSYNEQFF
CDR3nt: TGTGCCAGCAGCTTGGGTAGGCCGCGGTCCTACAATGAGCAGTTCTTC

v_gene: TRBV29-1
j_gene: TRBJ1-4
abundance: many
d_gene: NA
CDR3aa: CSVVPPGNEKLFF
CDR3nt: TGCAGCGTTGTACCCCCAGGGAATGAAAAACTGTTTTTT

v_gene: TRBV14
j_gene: TRBJ1-6
abundance: many
d_gene: TRBD1
CDR3aa: CASSQGSRGQTPLHF
CDR3nt: TGTGCCAGCAGCCAAGGGTCCAGGGGGCAGACACCCCTCCACTTT

v_gene: TRBV6-5
j_gene: TRBJ2-2
abundance: many
d_gene: NA
CDR3aa: CASSHGGTGELFF
CDR3nt: TGTGCCAGCAGTCACGGAGGGACCGGGGAGCTGTTTTTT

v_gene: TRBV5-1
j_gene: TRBJ1-1
abundance: few
d_gene: NA
CDR3aa: CASGELKDTEAFF
CDR3nt: TGCGCCAGTGGAGAGCTGAAGGACACTGAAGCTTTCTTT

v_gene: TRBV20-1
j_gene: TRBJ1-3
abundance: many
d_gene: NA
CDR3aa: CSAATRTPEISGNTIYF
CDR3nt: TGCAGTGCTGCAACCCGGACTCCCGAGATCTCTGGAAACACCATATATTTT

v_gene: TRBV20-1
j_gene: TRBJ2-7
abundance: many
d_gene: TRBD2
CDR3aa: CSARDAPSGSYEQYF
CDR3nt: TGCAGTGCTAGAGACGCGCCTAGCGGGAGCTACGAGCAGTACTTC

v_gene: TRBV20-1
j_gene: TRBJ2-7
abundance: many
d_gene: NA
CDR3aa: CSARGALYEQYF
CDR3nt: TGCAGTGCTAGGGGGGCTCTCTACGAGCAGTACTTC

v_gene: TRBV2
j_gene: TRBJ1-6
abundance: NA
d_gene: NA
CDR3aa: CASSEGRTDNSLLHF
CDR3nt: TGTGCCAGCAGTGAGGGTAGGACAGATAATTCACTCCTCCACTTT

v_gene: TRBV25-1
j_gene: TRBJ2-7
abundance: many
d_gene: NA
CDR3aa: CASSELALFEQYF
CDR3nt: TGTGCCAGCAGTGAACTAGCCCTTTTCGAGCAGTACTTC

v_gene: TRBV4-1
j_gene: TRBJ2-1
abundance: many
d_gene: TRBD1
CDR3aa: CAIGTVNNEQFF
CDR3nt: TGCGCCATAGGGACAGTAAATAATGAGCAGTTCTTC

v_gene: TRBV29-1
j_gene: TRBJ2-3
abundance: many
d_gene: TRBD2
CDR3aa: CSVGSGGGAGDTQYF
CDR3nt: TGCAGCGTTGGATCGGGCGGGGGGGCAGGAGATACGCAGTATTTT

v_gene: TRBV2
j_gene: TRBJ1-5
abundance: many
d_gene: NA
CDR3aa: CASSVEGYRNQPQHF
CDR3nt: TGTGCCAGCAGTGTGGAAGGCTACCGCAATCAGCCCCAGCATTTT